This T cell receptor (beta chain) comes out of a study of response to subunit inactivated influenza vaccine. As regards this clonotype: Its antigen remains unknown.

Notes on the study in general: The authors suggested that few new T cells are recruited per seasonal influenza vaccination.

MiXCR, run by TCRdb on the RT-PCR reads, gives a single entry per CDR3 protein. The repertoire holds hundreds of thousands of distinct CDR3 sequences, with about 14% as singletons. CDR1 MGHRA and CDR2 YSYEKL come from the germline V gene. CDR3 length: 17 amino acids. V was cut by 4 bases and J by 2 bases, with 20 bases left in between. The chain is built from TRBV4-1 and TRBJ2-5; maybe TRBD2 (6 bases). The specimen was PBMCs from blood, collected 14 to 15 days before vaccination. The source is a man aged 50 to 59 who received an inactivated influenza vaccine. CDR3 bases: TGCGCCAGCAGCCGATACCAGGGACTTACTTCACAAGAGACCCAGTACTTC. Its protein product is CASSRYQGLTSQETQYF.